The clone carrying this TCR beta chain was counted ten times or more. Per-sample PBMC isolation yielded at least 6.5 million cells. A second roughly 6 to 11 cycle PCR used barcoded and J-beta primers. TCRdb reprocessed the 5' RACE reads via MiXCR and lists one record per CDR3 protein. The top ten clones hold 15% to 20% of a sample with just under 900,000 distinct CDR3 sequences, more than 25% of them seen once. This sample stems from a study of blood T cells in healthy people across ages. This TCR came from a woman of 80 years or more in good health. Sequenced material: blood.

The CDR3 bases are TGTGCCAGCAAGCCGGGCAGCAGCTCCTACGAGCAGTACTTC. It codes for CASKPGSSSYEQYF. This rearrangement joins TRBV28 to TRBJ2-7; D gene ambiguous. CDR1 is MDHEN, CDR2 SYDVKM, per germline. With 7 bases removed from V and 0 bases from J, the gap between germline ends came to 13 bases. The CDR3 runs to 14 residues.